These T cell receptor beta chains were read from a single sample in a study of blood T cell repertoires in COVID-19. Libraries were prepared by immunoSEQ multiplex PCR; TCRdb keeps only in-frame clonotypes and omits some of them. The repertoire holds 200,000 to 300,000 clones, with 81% as singletons. The specimen was peripheral blood. All receptors derive from an elderly woman with COVID-19, enrolled during active disease. CDR3s include the opening cysteine and the closing phenylalanine or tryptophan. D genes are given only for firm matches. Expanded clones get a size class; other rows say once, few or many, or leave the size out.

cdr3_aa	cdr3_nt	v_call	j_call	d_call	clone_size	cdr3_length
CASTSDRANQPQHF	TGTGCCAGCACCTCTGACAGGGCTAATCAGCCCCAGCATTTT	TRBV6-5	TRBJ1-5	TRBD1	few	14
CASSVRDRGAGELFF	TGTGCCAGCAGCGTCCGGGACAGGGGAGCCGGGGAGCTGTTTTTT	TRBV7-8	TRBJ2-2	TRBD1	-	15
CASSPHFQGAQYF	TGTGCCAGCAGCCCGCACTTTCAAGGGGCCCAGTACTTC	TRBV11-1	TRBJ2-5	-	-	13
CASTGQGRYGYTF	TGTGCCAGCACAGGACAGGGCCGCTATGGCTACACCTTC	TRBV6-5	TRBJ1-2	TRBD1	-	13
CASSNRQGDTEAFF	TGTGCCAGCAGCAACAGACAGGGGGACACTGAAGCTTTCTTT	TRBV27	TRBJ1-1	TRBD1	few	14
CASSQQGSNQPQHF	TGTGCCAGCTCACAACAGGGAAGCAATCAGCCCCAGCATTTT	TRBV18	TRBJ1-5	-	-	14
CASTRGGERYGYTF	TGTGCCAGCACCCGAGGAGGGGAGAGGTATGGCTACACCTTC	TRBV28	TRBJ1-2	-	-	14
CASSPRTGEAFF	TGTGCCAGCAGCCCCCGGACAGGGGAAGCTTTCTTT	TRBV13	TRBJ1-1	TRBD1	-	12
CASSYSGQNGNTIYF	TGCGCCAGCAGCTACTCAGGGCAAAATGGAAACACCATATATTTT	TRBV5-1	TRBJ1-3	-	-	15
CASSLGQDTYEQYF	TGTGCCAGCAGTCTCGGACAGGATACCTACGAGCAGTACTTC	TRBV27	TRBJ2-7	TRBD1	-	14
CASSLRSGEREQFF	TGCGCCAGCAGCTTGAGAAGCGGCGAGCGTGAGCAGTTCTTC	TRBV5-1	TRBJ2-1	-	once	14
CASTNQHSGTGRTRATEAFF	TGTGCCAGTACCAACCAACATTCCGGGACAGGGCGCACCAGGGCCACTGAAGCTTTCTTT	TRBV19	TRBJ1-1	TRBD1	-	20
CATSDWRQGANTGELFF	TGTGCCACCAGTGATTGGCGGCAGGGGGCGAACACCGGGGAGCTGTTTTTT	TRBV24-1	TRBJ2-2	TRBD1	-	17
CASSDSQETQYF	TGTGCCAGCTCGGACAGTCAAGAGACCCAGTACTTC	TRBV18	TRBJ2-5	-	-	12
CASTKHLGSGENTEAFF	TGTGCCAGCACTAAACACTTGGGGTCCGGGGAGAACACTGAAGCTTTCTTT	TRBV28	TRBJ1-1	-	-	17
CASSPPRGASPTEAFF	TGTGCCAGCTCACCTCCCAGGGGCGCGAGTCCCACTGAAGCTTTCTTT	TRBV18	TRBJ1-1	-	once	16
CASSYSTSHIQYF	TGTGCCAGCAGTTACTCCACATCACACATTCAGTACTTC	TRBV6-5	TRBJ2-4	-	-	13